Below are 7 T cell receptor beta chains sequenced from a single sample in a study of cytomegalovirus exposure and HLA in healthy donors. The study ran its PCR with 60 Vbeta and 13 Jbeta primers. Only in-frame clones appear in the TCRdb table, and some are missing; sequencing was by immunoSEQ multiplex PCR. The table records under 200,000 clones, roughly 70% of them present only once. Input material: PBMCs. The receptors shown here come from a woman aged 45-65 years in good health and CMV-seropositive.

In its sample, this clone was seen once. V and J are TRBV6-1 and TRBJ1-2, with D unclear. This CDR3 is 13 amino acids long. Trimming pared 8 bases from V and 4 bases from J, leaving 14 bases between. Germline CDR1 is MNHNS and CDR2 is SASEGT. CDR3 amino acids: CASGWGGSYGYTF. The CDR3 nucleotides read TGTGCCAGCGGATGGGGAGGGAGCTATGGCTACACCTTC.

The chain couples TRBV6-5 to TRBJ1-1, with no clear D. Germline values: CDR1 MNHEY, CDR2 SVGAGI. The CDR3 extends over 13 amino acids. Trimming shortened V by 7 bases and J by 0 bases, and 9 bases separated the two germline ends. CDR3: CASNRRMNTEAFF. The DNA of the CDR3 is TGTGCCAGCAATCGCAGAATGAACACTGAAGCTTTCTTT.

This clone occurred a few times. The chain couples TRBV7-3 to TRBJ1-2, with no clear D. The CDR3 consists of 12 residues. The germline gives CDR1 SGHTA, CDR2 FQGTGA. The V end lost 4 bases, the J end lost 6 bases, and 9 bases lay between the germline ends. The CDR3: CASSSSEDGYTF. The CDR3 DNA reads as TGTGCCAGCAGCTCCTCGGAGGATGGCTACACCTTC.

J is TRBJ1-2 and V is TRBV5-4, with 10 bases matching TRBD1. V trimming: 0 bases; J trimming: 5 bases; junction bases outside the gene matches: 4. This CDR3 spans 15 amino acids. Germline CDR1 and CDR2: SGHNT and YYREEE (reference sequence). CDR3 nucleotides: TGTGCCAGCAGCTTGGGACAGGGGGCTAGGTATGGCTACACCTTC. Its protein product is CASSLGQGARYGYTF.

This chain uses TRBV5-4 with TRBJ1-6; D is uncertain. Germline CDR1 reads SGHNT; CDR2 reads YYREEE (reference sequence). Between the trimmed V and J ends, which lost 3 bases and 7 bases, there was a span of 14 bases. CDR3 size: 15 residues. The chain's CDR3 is CASSSNRGTNSPLHF. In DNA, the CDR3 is TGTGCCAGCAGCTCAAATCGGGGAACAAATTCACCCCTCCACTTT.

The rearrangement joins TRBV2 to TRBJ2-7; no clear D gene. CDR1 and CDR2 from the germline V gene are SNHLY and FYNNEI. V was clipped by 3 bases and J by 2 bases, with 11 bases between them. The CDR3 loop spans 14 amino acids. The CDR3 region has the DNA TGTGCCAGCAGTGATGATGATCTAGCCTACGAGCAGTACTTC. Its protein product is CASSDDDLAYEQYF.

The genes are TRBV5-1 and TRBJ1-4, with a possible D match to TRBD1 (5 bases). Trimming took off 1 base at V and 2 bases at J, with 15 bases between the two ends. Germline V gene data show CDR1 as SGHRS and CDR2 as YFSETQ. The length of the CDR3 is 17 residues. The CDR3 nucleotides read TGCGCCAGCAGCTTGTTGGCTGGGGCGCGGACTAATGAAAAACTGTTTTTT. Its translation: CASSLLAGARTNEKLFF. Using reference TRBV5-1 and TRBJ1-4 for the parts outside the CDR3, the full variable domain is KAGVTQTPRYLIKTRGQQVTLSCSPISGHRSVSWYQQTPGQGLQFLFEYFSETQRNKGNFPGRFSGRQFSNSRSEMNVSTLELGDSALYLCASSLLAGARTNEKLFFGSGTQLSVL.